These T cell receptor beta chains were read from a single sample in a study of T cells in Graves' hyperthyroidism and ophthalmopathy. One entry per CDR3 protein results from TCRdb running MiXCR on the multiplex PCR reads. The repertoire holds fewer than 800,000 distinct CDR3 sequences, with roughly 17% as singletons. The sequenced sample was blood. Receptors originate from a man in his late teens or twenties with Graves' hyperthyroidism. The CDR3 runs from the conserved cysteine through the conserved F or W. A D gene is named only where the DNA matches it firmly. Some rows mark clone size as missing; the rest say once, few, many or name a class of expanded clone.

TGTGCCTGGAGTGTAAGGGACCCTTTGAACACTGAAGCTTTCTTT	CAWSVRDPLNTEAFF	.	TRBJ1-1	.	15	TRBV30
TGCAGCGTTGAATATACAGGGGATCCCTATGGCTACACCTTC	CSVEYTGDPYGYTF	TRBD1	TRBJ1-2	few	14	TRBV29-1
TGTGCCAGCTCACTAACCTGGACAGGGGACTCCTACGAGCAGTACTTC	CASSLTWTGDSYEQYF	TRBD1	TRBJ2-7	.	16	TRBV18
TGTGCCAGCGGAGGGCTAAACAATGAGCAGTTCTTC	CASGGLNNEQFF	.	TRBJ2-1	many	12	TRBV2
TGTGCCAGCAGGTCCCAGCAGGGCTGGAAGACCCAGTACTTC	CASRSQQGWKTQYF	.	TRBJ2-5	few	14	TRBV11-3
TGCAGTGCCCCGGACAGGGGGGTAGATACGCAGTATTTT	CSAPDRGVDTQYF	TRBD1	TRBJ2-3	many	13	TRBV20-1
TGTGCCAGCAATTTCCGGGACAGGGGGCAGAGGTCTGAAGCTTTCTTT	CASNFRDRGQRSEAFF	TRBD1	TRBJ1-1	many	16	TRBV12-3/TRBV12-4
TGTGCCACCAGCAGAGATCCTAGACGGGGGGGCGTCTTCTCCTACGAGCAGTACTTC	CATSRDPRRGGVFSYEQYF	TRBD2	TRBJ2-7	many	19	TRBV15
TGTGCCAGCAGTGACCGGGCAACTAATGAAAAACTGTTTTTT	CASSDRATNEKLFF	.	TRBJ1-4	many	14	TRBV2
TGTGCCAGCAGTTTATTGGGGGGCGGCTACGAGCAGTACTTC	CASSLLGGGYEQYF	.	TRBJ2-7	.	14	TRBV27
TGTGCCAGCAGGGCGACAGAGTACACAGATACGCAGTATTTT	CASRATEYTDTQYF	.	TRBJ2-3	many	14	TRBV11-2
TGTGCCAGTAGTGCACGGAGGGGAGGGGAGACCCAGTACTTC	CASSARRGGETQYF	TRBD2	TRBJ2-5	.	14	TRBV19
TGTGCCAGCTCATCCTCAGGAGCTGCTGGAAACACCATATATTTT	CASSSSGAAGNTIYF	.	TRBJ1-3	few	15	TRBV18
TGTGCCACTGGCTTCGGGGCGAACACCGGGGAGCTGTTTTTT	CATGFGANTGELFF	.	TRBJ2-2	many	14	TRBV24-1
TGTGCCAGCAGTTCCCCCGGGAGGGGCTACGAGCAGTACTTC	CASSSPGRGYEQYF	TRBD2	TRBJ2-7	many	14	TRBV28
TGTGCCAGCAAGAGGGCAGGGACCACTATAAACACTGAAGCTTTCTTT	CASKRAGTTINTEAFF	.	TRBJ1-1	.	16	TRBV27
TGTGCCTGGAGTCGGCGGGGCAATCAGCCCCAGCATTTT	CAWSRRGNQPQHF	.	TRBJ1-5	many	13	TRBV30
TGTGCCTGGAGGCAGGGACAGGGGGATCAGCCCCAGCATTTT	CAWRQGQGDQPQHF	TRBD1	TRBJ1-5	few	14	TRBV30
TGCGCCAGCAGCTCCGGGACAGGGCAAGACGAAAAACTGTTTTTT	CASSSGTGQDEKLFF	TRBD1	TRBJ1-4	.	15	TRBV5-1
TGTGCCAGCAGCCAAGTCCCAAATGAGCAGTTCTTC	CASSQVPNEQFF	.	TRBJ2-1	many	12	TRBV3-1
TGCAGTGCTAGACGGCAGGGGAACACCGGGGAGCTGTTTTTT	CSARRQGNTGELFF	.	TRBJ2-2	many	14	TRBV20-1
TGTGCCAGTAGTATAGCTGCGGCAGGGGGCCCCTATGGCTACACCTTC	CASSIAAAGGPYGYTF	TRBD1	TRBJ1-2	once	16	TRBV19
TGTGCCTGTAGAATAGGGACCTCCTACGAGCAGTACTTC	CACRIGTSYEQYF	.	TRBJ2-7	.	13	TRBV30
TGTGCCAGCAAACCATCGCACTCTGGGGCCAACGTCCTGCCTTTC	CASKPSHSGANVLPF	.	TRBJ2-6	.	15	TRBV11-1
TGCAGTGCTGCTGACAGGGGAAACACCGGGGAGCTGTTTTTT	CSAADRGNTGELFF	TRBD1	TRBJ2-2	many	14	TRBV20-1
TGTGCCAGCAGCGCGGGACAGGGCAACGAGCAGTACTTC	CASSAGQGNEQYF	TRBD1	TRBJ2-7	many	13	TRBV7-3
TGTGCCATCAGTGAGTCGACTCCGATCCCGGGGTGGCAAGAGACCCAGTACTTC	CAISESTPIPGWQETQYF	.	TRBJ2-5	many	18	TRBV10-3
TGTGCCAGCAGCTTAGTAGGGCTTGGAGGGCCAACTAATGAAAAACTGTTTTTT	CASSLVGLGGPTNEKLFF	.	TRBJ1-4	.	18	TRBV7-9
TGCGCCAGTGGACGGGAGGGAAACACTGAAGCTTTCTTT	CASGREGNTEAFF	.	TRBJ1-1	few	13	TRBV5-1
TGTGCCTGGAGTCTCGGGGCTGAAGCTTTCTTT	CAWSLGAEAFF	.	TRBJ1-1	many	11	TRBV30
TGCAGTGCTCGATCCACTAGCGGGAGAGACTGGAATGAGCAGTTCTTC	CSARSTSGRDWNEQFF	TRBD2	TRBJ2-1	many	16	TRBV20-1
TGTGCCAGCAGTGGGGCGGGGGTCGGCGACACTGAAGCTTTCTTT	CASSGAGVGDTEAFF	.	TRBJ1-1	many	15	TRBV28
TGTGCCAGCAGCACCCGGGACCAAACCACCGGGGAGCTGTTTTTT	CASSTRDQTTGELFF	.	TRBJ2-2	.	15	TRBV7-3
TGCGCCAGCAGCTTGGAGGGGAGCCAGCCCCAGCATTTT	CASSLEGSQPQHF	.	TRBJ1-5	many	13	TRBV5-1
TGCAGTGCTAGGCGCCCGGACACTAGCGGCAACAATGAGCAGTTCTTC	CSARRPDTSGNNEQFF	TRBD2	TRBJ2-1	few	16	TRBV20-1
TGTGCCAGCAGTAGGTCAGGGAGCACCAAAAACATTCAGTACTTC	CASSRSGSTKNIQYF	.	TRBJ2-4	.	15	TRBV2
TGCGCCAGCAGCTTGGCGGTGGGCAGGGGGCAAGAGACCCAGTACTTC	CASSLAVGRGQETQYF	TRBD1	TRBJ2-5	.	16	TRBV5-1
TGTGCCAGCAGCTTAAATCGGGGGGACACTGAAGCTTTCTTT	CASSLNRGDTEAFF	.	TRBJ1-1	many	14	TRBV7-3